This T cell receptor beta chain was captured by sequencing in a study of cytomegalovirus exposure and HLA in healthy donors. Study overall: Out of fewer than 400 genotyped donors, 81% belonged to the Caucasian-associated ancestry cluster.

Germline CDR1 and CDR2: MNHNY and SVGAGI (reference sequence). This CDR3 is built from 15 residues. Between the trimmed V and J ends, which lost 2 bases and 1 base, there was a span of 11 bases. Researchers ran the PCR with 60 Vbeta and 13 Jbeta primers. TCRdb's copy holds only in-frame clones and misses some; the assay was immunoSEQ multiplex PCR. Found here are over 95,000 clones, approximately 80% of them singletons; the top ten hold less than 8.5%. Findings and caveats of the study: Accurate HLA-A and HLA-B prediction from TCR beta sequences was reported for most subjects. An analysis was carried out later, and it reportedly showed fewer N-insertions in an Asian-associated ancestry cluster than the approximately 610-donor mean. Researchers left out some V segments, among them TRBV6-2 and TRBV6-3, as indistinguishable.

The table lists this clone with a few counts. What it binds is unknown. This TCR derives from a female donor in good health and CMV-seronegative. The chain recombines TRBV6-6 with TRBJ1-1; D perhaps matches TRBD1 (6 bases). The sequencing input was PBMCs. CDR3 DNA sequence: TGTGCCAGCAGTTACGGGGGGGCACAGAACACTGAAGCTTTCTTT. Residues: CASSYGGAQNTEAFF.